Here is one TCR beta chain with its context. The antigen is unknown. The entry originates in a study of neurological immune-mediated disorders. Findings of the study overall: The study found no CDR3 amino acid sequences shared by expanded clones across subjects, suggesting private repertoires in all groups.

The junction had 6 bases not matched to a gene; V was cut back by 4 bases and J by 7 bases. The CDR3 sequence is 14 residues long. Germline V CDR1 and CDR2: SGHNT, YENEEA. A single record per CDR3 protein comes from TCRdb applying MiXCR to the 5' RACE reads. Of tens of thousands of distinct CDR3 sequences listed, about a sixth are singletons. This sequence originates from a middle-aged woman in good health. Specimen: PBMCs. The rearrangement links TRBV11-3 to TRBJ2-1, with 8 bases aligning to TRBD2. As DNA, the CDR3 is TGTGCCAGCAGCTCTACTAGCGGTTTTAATGAGCAGTTCTTC. Protein product: CASSSTSGFNEQFF.